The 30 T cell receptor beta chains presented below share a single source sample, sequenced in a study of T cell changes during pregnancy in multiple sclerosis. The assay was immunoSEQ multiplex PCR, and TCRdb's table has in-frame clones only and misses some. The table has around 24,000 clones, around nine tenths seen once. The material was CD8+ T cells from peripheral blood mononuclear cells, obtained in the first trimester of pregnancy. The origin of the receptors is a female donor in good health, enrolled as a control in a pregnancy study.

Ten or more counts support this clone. CDR3 region: CASSVALGQGAINNEQFF. The CDR3 nucleotides are TGTGCCAGCAGCGTAGCCTTAGGACAGGGGGCAATCAACAATGAGCAGTTCTTC. This rearrangement joins TRBV9 to TRBJ2-1, with 11 bases fitting TRBD1. After removal of 0 bases from V and 5 bases from J, the junction contained 10 bases not matched to a gene. The length of the CDR3 is 18 residues. In germline, CDR1 is SGDLS, CDR2 YYNGEE.

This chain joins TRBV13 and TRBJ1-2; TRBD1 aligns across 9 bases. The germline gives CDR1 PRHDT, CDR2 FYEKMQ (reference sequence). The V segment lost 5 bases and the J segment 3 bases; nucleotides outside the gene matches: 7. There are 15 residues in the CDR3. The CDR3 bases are TGTGCCAGCAGCCTACCGGGACAGGGCTACTATGGCTACACCTTC. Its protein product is CASSLPGQGYYGYTF.

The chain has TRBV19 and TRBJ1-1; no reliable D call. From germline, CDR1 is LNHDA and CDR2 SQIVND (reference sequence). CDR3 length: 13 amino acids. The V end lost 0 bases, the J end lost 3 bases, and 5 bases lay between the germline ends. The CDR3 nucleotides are TGTGCCAGTAGTATAGATCCAGACACTGAAGCTTTCTTT. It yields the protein CASSIDPDTEAFF.

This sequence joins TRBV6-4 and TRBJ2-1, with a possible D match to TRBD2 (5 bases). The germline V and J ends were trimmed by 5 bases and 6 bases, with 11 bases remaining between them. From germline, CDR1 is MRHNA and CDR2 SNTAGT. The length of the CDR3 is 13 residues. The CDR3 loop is CASSNRETNEQFF. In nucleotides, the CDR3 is TGTGCCAGCAGTAATCGGGAAACCAATGAGCAGTTCTTC.

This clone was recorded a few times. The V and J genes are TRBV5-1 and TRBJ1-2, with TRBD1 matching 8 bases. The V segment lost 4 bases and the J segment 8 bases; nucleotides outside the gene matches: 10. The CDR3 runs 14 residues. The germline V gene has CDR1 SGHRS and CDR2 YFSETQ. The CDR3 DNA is TGCGCCAGCAGCGAGGCTGGACAGGGCGAAGGCTACACCTTC. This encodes CASSEAGQGEGYTF.

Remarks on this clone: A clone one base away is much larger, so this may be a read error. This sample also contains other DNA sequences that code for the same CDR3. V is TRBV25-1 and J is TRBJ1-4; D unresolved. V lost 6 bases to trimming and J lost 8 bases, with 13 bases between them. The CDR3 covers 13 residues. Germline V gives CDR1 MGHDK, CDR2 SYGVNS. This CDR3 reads CASRGADNEKLFF. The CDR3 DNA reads TGTGCCAGCAGGGGAGCAGATAACGAAAAACTGTTTTTT.

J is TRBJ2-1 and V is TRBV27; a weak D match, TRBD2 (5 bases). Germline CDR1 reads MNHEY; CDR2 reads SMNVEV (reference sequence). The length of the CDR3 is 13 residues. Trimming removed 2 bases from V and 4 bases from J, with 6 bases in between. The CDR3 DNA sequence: TGTGCCAGCAGTTTAGGGAGTTACAATGAGCAGTTCTTC. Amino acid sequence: CASSLGSYNEQFF.

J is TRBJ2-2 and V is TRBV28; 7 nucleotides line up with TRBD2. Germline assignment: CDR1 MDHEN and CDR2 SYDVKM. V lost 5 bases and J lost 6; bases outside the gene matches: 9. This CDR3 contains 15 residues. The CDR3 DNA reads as TGTGCCAGCAGTGGGATCCGACTAGCTCCCGGGGAGCTGTTTTTT. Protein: CASSGIRLAPGELFF.

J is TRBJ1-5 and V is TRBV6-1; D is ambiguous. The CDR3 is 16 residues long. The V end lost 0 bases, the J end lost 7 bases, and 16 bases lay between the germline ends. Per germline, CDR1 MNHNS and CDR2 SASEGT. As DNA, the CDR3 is TGTGCCAGCAGTGAAGCGGTCCCCCCTAGTGGGCAGCCCCAGCATTTT. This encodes CASSEAVPPSGQPQHF.

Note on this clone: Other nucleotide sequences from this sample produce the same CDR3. The DNA of the CDR3 is TGTGCCAGCAGCCAGGGGACTGGCTACGAGCAGTACTTC. Amino acids: CASSQGTGYEQYF. This chain joins TRBV4-2 and TRBJ2-7; D is possibly TRBD2 (6 bases). The length of the CDR3 is 13 residues. V was clipped by 3 bases and J by 3 bases, with 9 bases between them. Looked up from germline, CDR1 is LGHNA and CDR2 is YNFKEQ.

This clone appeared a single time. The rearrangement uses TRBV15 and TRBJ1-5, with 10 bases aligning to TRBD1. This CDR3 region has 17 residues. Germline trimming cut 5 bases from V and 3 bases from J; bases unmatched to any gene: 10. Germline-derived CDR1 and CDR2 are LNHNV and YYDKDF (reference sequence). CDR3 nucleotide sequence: TGTGCCACCAGCCAGGGCCCCGGGACAGGGGCCAATCAGCCCCAGCATTTT. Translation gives CATSQGPGTGANQPQHF.

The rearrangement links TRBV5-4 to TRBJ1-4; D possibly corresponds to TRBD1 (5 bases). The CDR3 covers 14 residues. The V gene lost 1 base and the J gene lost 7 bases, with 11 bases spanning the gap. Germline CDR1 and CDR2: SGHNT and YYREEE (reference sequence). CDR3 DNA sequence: TGTGCCAGCAGCTTGACAGGAAAATCTGAAAAACTGTTTTTT. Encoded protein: CASSLTGKSEKLFF. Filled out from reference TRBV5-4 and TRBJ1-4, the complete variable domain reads ETGVTQSPTHLIKTRGQQVTLRCSSQSGHNTVSWYQQALGQGPQFIFQYYREEENGRGNFPPRFSGLQFPNYSSELNVNALELDDSALYLCASSLTGKSEKLFFGSGTQLSVL.

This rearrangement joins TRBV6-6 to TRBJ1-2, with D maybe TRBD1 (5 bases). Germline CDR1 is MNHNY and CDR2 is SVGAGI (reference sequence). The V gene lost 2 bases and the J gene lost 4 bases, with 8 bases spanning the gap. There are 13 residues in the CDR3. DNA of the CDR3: TGTGCCAGCAGTTACGGACATCCCTATGGCTACACCTTC. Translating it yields CASSYGHPYGYTF.

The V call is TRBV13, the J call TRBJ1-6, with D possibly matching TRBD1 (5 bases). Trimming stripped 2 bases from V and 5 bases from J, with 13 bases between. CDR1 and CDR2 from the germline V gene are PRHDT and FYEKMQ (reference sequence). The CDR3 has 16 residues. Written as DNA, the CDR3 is TGTGCCAGCAGCTTACGGGCGGGACGGGATAATTCACCCCTCCACTTT. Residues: CASSLRAGRDNSPLHF.

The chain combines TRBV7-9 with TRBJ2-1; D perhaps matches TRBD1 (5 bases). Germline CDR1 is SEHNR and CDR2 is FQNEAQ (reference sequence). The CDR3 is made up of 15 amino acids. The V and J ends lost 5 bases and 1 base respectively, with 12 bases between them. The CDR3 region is CASSLSRESYNEQFF. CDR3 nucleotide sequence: TGTGCCAGCAGCCTCTCCAGGGAATCCTACAATGAGCAGTTCTTC.

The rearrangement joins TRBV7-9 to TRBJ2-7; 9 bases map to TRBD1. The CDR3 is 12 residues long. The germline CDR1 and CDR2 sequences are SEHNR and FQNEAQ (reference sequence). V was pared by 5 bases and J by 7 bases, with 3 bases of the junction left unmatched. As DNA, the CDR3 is TGTGCCAGCAGCCCGACAGGGGGAGAGCAGTACTTC. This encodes CASSPTGGEQYF. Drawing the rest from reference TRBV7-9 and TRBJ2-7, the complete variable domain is DTGVSQNPRHKITKRGQNVTFRCDPISEHNRLYWYRQTLGQGPEFLTYFQNEAQLEKSRLLSDRFSAERPKGSFSTLEIQRTEQGDSAMYLCASSPTGGEQYFGPGTRLTVT.

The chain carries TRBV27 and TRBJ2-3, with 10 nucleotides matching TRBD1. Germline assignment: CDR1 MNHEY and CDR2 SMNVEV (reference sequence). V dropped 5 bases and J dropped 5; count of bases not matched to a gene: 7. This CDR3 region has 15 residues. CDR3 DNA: TGTGCCAGCAGTGTCCGGGACAGGGGTTTAGATACGCAGTATTTT. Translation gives CASSVRDRGLDTQYF.

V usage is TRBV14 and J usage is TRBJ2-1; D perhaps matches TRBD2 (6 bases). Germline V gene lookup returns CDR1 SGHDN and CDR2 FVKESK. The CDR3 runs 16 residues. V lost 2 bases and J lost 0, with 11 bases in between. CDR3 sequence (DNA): TGTGCCAGCAGCCAATGGGCGGGGAGCTCCTACAATGAGCAGTTCTTC. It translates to CASSQWAGSSYNEQFF.

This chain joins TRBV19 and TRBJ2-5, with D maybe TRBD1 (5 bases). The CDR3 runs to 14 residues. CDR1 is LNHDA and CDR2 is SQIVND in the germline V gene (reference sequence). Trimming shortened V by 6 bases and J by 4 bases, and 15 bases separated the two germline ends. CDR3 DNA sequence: TGTGCCAGTAGCCCCTTCGCAAGGGGAGAGACCCAGTACTTC. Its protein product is CASSPFARGETQYF. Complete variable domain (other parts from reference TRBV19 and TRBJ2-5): DGGITQSPKYLFRKEGQNVTLSCEQNLNHDAMYWYRQDPGQGLRLIYYSQIVNDFQKGDIAEGYSVSREKKESFPLTVTSAQKNPTAFYLCASSPFARGETQYFGPGTRLLVL.

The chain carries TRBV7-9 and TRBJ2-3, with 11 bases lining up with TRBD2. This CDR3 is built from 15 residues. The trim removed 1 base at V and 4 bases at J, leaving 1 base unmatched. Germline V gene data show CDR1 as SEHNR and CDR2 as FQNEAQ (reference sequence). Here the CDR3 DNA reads TGTGCCAGCAGCTTAGTAGCGGGAGGGCCAGATACGCAGTATTTT. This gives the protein CASSLVAGGPDTQYF.

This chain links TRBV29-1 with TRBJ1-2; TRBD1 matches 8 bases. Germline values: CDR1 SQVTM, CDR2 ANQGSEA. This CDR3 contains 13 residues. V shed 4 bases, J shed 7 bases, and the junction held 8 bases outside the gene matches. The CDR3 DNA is TGCAGCGTTGTCTCAGGGGGCAGTTTTGGCTACACCTTC. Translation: CSVVSGGSFGYTF.

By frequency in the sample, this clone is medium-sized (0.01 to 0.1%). CDR3 nucleotides: TGTGCCAGCAGCCAAGTAAGCGGGGCCACCTACGAGCAGTACTTC. It yields the protein CASSQVSGATYEQYF. The chain recombines TRBV4-2 with TRBJ2-7, with TRBD2 matching 7 bases. Unmatched junction bases numbered 5, after V lost 1 base and J lost 2 bases. This CDR3 region has 15 residues. The germline V gene encodes CDR1 LGHNA and CDR2 YNFKEQ.

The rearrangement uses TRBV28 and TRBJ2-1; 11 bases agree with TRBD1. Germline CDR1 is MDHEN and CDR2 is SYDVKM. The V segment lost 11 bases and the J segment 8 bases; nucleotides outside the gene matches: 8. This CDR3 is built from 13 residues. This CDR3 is CASRDRGVDEQFF. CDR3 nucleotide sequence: TGTGCCTCCCGGGACAGGGGGGTAGATGAGCAGTTCTTC.

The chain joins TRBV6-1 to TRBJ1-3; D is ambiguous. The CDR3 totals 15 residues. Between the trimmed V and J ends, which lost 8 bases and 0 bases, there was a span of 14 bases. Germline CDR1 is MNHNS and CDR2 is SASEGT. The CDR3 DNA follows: TGTGCCAGCTTCCGTGACTCCCTCTCTGGAAACACCATATATTTT. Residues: CASFRDSLSGNTIYF.

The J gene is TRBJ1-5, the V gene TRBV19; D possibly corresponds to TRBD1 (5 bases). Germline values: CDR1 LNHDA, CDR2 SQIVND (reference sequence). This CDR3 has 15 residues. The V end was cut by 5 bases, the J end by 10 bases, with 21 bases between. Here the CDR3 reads CASSWGGDAPRPQHF. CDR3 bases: TGTGCCAGTAGTTGGGGCGGGGACGCTCCACGTCCCCAGCATTTT.

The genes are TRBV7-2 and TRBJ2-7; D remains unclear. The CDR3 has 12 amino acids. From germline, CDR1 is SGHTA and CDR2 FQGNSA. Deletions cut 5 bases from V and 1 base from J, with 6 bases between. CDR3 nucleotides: TGTGCCAGCAGCCCGACATCCTACGAGCAGTACTTC. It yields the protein CASSPTSYEQYF.

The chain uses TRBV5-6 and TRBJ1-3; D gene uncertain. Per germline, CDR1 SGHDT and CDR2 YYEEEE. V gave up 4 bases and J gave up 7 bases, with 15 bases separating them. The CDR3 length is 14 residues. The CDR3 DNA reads TGTGCCAGCAGCCTAACTACCAGACGGAACACCATATATTTT. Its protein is CASSLTTRRNTIYF.

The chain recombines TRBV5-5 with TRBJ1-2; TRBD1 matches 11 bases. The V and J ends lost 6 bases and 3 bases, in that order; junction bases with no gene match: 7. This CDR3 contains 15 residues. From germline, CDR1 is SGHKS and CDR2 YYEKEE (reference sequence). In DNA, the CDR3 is TGTGCCAGCACCACCGGGACAGGGGGTGACTATGGCTACACCTTC. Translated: CASTTGTGGDYGYTF.

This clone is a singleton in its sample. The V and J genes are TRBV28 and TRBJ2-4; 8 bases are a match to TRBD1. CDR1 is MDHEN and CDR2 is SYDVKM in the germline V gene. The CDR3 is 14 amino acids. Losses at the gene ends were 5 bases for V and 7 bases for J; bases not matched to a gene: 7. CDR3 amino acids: CASSLQGEINIQYF. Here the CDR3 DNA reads TGTGCCAGCAGTCTACAGGGGGAAATCAACATTCAGTACTTC.

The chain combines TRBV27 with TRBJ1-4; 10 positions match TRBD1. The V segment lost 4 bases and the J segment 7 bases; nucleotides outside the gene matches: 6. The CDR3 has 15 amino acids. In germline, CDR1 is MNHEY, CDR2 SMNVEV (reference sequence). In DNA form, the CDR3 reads TGTGCCAGCAGTTCCGGACAGGGGGTAACTGAAAAACTGTTTTTT. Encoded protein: CASSSGQGVTEKLFF.